This T cell receptor beta chain originates from a study of blood T cell repertoires in COVID-19. At the level of the study: Acute and convalescent COVID-19 specimens originated in the United States, Italy and Spain.

In germline, CDR1 is SGHAT, CDR2 FQDESV (reference sequence). Trimming removed 5 bases from V and 1 base from J; junction bases left unmatched: 6. The CDR3 is 15 residues long. Methods used by the authors: Reference gene primer amplification gave estimated nucleated cell counts. The repertoire was sequenced with immunoSEQ multiplex PCR; TCRdb's copy has only in-frame clones and lacks some. V, J and clone size are taken as reported in that table, and D and trimming were inferred from the DNA itself. The sample carries about 300,000 clones, roughly 85% recorded once. Recruits, aged about 18 to 90 years, lived in 20 to 30 US areas.

The rearrangement uses TRBV11-1 and TRBJ2-7; 9 nucleotides match TRBD1. The receptor was isolated from a woman aged 50 to 60 who had recovered from COVID-19. The sample taken for sequencing was PBMCs or T cells enriched from blood (not recorded which). The CDR3 region is CASSRLQGASYEQYF. The CDR3 DNA follows: TGTGCCAGCAGCCGCCTACAGGGGGCGTCCTACGAGCAGTACTTC. Based on the CDR3 plus reference TRBV11-1 and TRBJ2-7, the full variable domain is EAEVAQSPRYKITEKSQAVAFWCDPISGHATLYWYRQILGQGPELLVQFQDESVVDDSQLPKDRFSAERLKGVDSTLKIQPAELGDSAMYLCASSRLQGASYEQYFGPGTRLTVT.